A selection of T cell receptor beta chains follows, all from one sample in a study of CD8 T cells in Susac syndrome. Each CDR3 protein is one row after TCRdb ran MiXCR on the immunoSEQ multiplex PCR reads. The profile shows about 250,000 distinct CDR3 sequences, around 93% of them singletons. Material for sequencing was CD4+ T cells from PBMCs. The receptors come from a human donor with multiple sclerosis. Each CDR3 is given with its conserved first and last residue. A D gene is named only where the DNA matches it firmly. The size field is filled for only some rows; it gives once, few, many or a size class.

abundance: .; j_gene: TRBJ2-2; d_gene: .; v_gene: TRBV3-1; CDR3aa: CASSQGVKNGELFF; CDR3nt: TGTGCCAGCAGCCAAGGGGTTAAAAACGGGGAGCTGTTTTTT
abundance: .; j_gene: TRBJ2-3; d_gene: .; v_gene: TRBV7-2; CDR3aa: CASSYAGPSTDTQYF; CDR3nt: TGTGCCAGCAGCTACGCGGGGCCGAGCACAGATACGCAGTATTTT
abundance: .; j_gene: TRBJ1-5; d_gene: TRBD1; v_gene: TRBV6-6; CDR3aa: CASRPGQGWSQPQHF; CDR3nt: TGTGCCAGCAGACCCGGACAGGGCTGGAGTCAGCCCCAGCATTTT
abundance: .; j_gene: TRBJ2-2; d_gene: .; v_gene: TRBV2; CDR3aa: CASRAAQNTGELFF; CDR3nt: TGTGCCAGCCGAGCGGCCCAGAACACCGGGGAGCTGTTTTTT
abundance: .; j_gene: TRBJ2-7; d_gene: .; v_gene: TRBV7-6; CDR3aa: CASSLVSVGSEQYF; CDR3nt: TGTGCCAGCAGCTTAGTATCCGTAGGGAGTGAGCAGTACTTC
abundance: .; j_gene: TRBJ2-1; d_gene: .; v_gene: TRBV20-1; CDR3aa: CSALASVGEQFF; CDR3nt: TGCAGTGCCCTAGCTAGCGTTGGTGAGCAGTTCTTC
abundance: once; j_gene: TRBJ1-2; d_gene: .; v_gene: TRBV12-3/TRBV12-4; CDR3aa: CASSLLAGMANYGYTF; CDR3nt: TGTGCCAGCAGTTTATTGGCGGGGATGGCTAACTATGGCTACACCTTC
abundance: .; j_gene: TRBJ1-1; d_gene: .; v_gene: TRBV7-7; CDR3aa: CASSDADTEAFF; CDR3nt: TGTGCTAGCAGCGATGCGGACACTGAAGCTTTCTTT
abundance: .; j_gene: TRBJ1-5; d_gene: .; v_gene: TRBV6-6; CDR3aa: CASMTQGNQPQHF; CDR3nt: TGTGCCAGCATGACACAGGGTAATCAGCCCCAGCATTTT
abundance: .; j_gene: TRBJ2-1; d_gene: .; v_gene: TRBV7-8; CDR3aa: CASSPRRAAYNEQFF; CDR3nt: TGTGCCAGCAGCCCCCGGCGCGCGGCGTACAATGAGCAGTTCTTC
abundance: .; j_gene: TRBJ1-1; d_gene: .; v_gene: TRBV20-1; CDR3aa: CSAREDTEAFF; CDR3nt: TGCAGTGCTAGAGAGGACACTGAAGCTTTCTTT
abundance: .; j_gene: TRBJ2-5; d_gene: .; v_gene: TRBV5-1; CDR3aa: CASRVEETQYF; CDR3nt: TGCGCCAGCAGGGTAGAAGAGACCCAGTACTTC
abundance: .; j_gene: TRBJ1-5; d_gene: .; v_gene: TRBV20-1; CDR3aa: CSADSDGDQPQHF; CDR3nt: TGCAGTGCCGATTCGGACGGGGATCAGCCCCAGCATTTT
abundance: .; j_gene: TRBJ1-2; d_gene: .; v_gene: TRBV3-1; CDR3aa: CASSPEQGSYGYTF; CDR3nt: TGTGCCAGCAGTCCCGAACAGGGCTCCTATGGCTACACCTTC
abundance: few; j_gene: TRBJ2-4; d_gene: TRBD2; v_gene: TRBV5-1; CDR3aa: CASSWGPGGNIQYF; CDR3nt: TGCGCCAGCAGCTGGGGACCGGGAGGGAACATTCAGTACTTC
abundance: .; j_gene: TRBJ2-1; d_gene: TRBD1; v_gene: TRBV14; CDR3aa: CASSRDRGSYNEQFF; CDR3nt: TGTGCCAGCAGCCGGGACAGGGGTTCCTACAATGAGCAGTTCTTC
abundance: few; j_gene: TRBJ2-2; d_gene: TRBD2; v_gene: TRBV3-1; CDR3aa: CASSPRTSGNTGELFF; CDR3nt: TGTGCCAGCAGCCCTCGGACTAGCGGGAACACCGGGGAGCTGTTTTTT
abundance: .; j_gene: TRBJ1-5; d_gene: .; v_gene: TRBV6-5; CDR3aa: CASSRTLQVNQPQHF; CDR3nt: TGTGCCAGCAGTCGGACGTTACAGGTTAATCAGCCCCAGCATTTT
abundance: .; j_gene: TRBJ1-5; d_gene: .; v_gene: TRBV24-1; CDR3aa: CATSDSTREFDQPQHF; CDR3nt: TGTGCCACCAGTGATTCTACCAGGGAATTCGATCAGCCCCAGCATTTT
abundance: .; j_gene: TRBJ1-2; d_gene: .; v_gene: TRBV7-3; CDR3aa: CASSWHQGRMDGYTF; CDR3nt: TGTGCCAGCAGCTGGCATCAGGGACGTATGGATGGCTACACCTTC
abundance: .; j_gene: TRBJ1-6; d_gene: .; v_gene: TRBV7-2; CDR3aa: CASSSTGPWTSPLHF; CDR3nt: TGTGCCAGCAGCTCAACCGGGCCATGGACCTCACCCCTCCACTTT
abundance: .; j_gene: TRBJ2-3; d_gene: .; v_gene: TRBV5-1; CDR3aa: CASSFQGIADTQYF; CDR3nt: TGCGCCAGCAGCTTCCAGGGGATCGCAGATACGCAGTATTTT
abundance: .; j_gene: TRBJ2-6; d_gene: .; v_gene: TRBV5-1; CDR3aa: CASSPETVLKTNVLTF; CDR3nt: TGCGCCAGCAGCCCGGAGACAGTTTTGAAAACCAACGTCCTGACTTTC
abundance: .; j_gene: TRBJ2-1; d_gene: .; v_gene: TRBV29-1; CDR3aa: CSVDADGYNEQFF; CDR3nt: TGCAGCGTTGATGCGGACGGCTACAATGAGCAGTTCTTC
abundance: .; j_gene: TRBJ1-5; d_gene: .; v_gene: TRBV20-1; CDR3aa: CSAREEPGGGNQPQHF; CDR3nt: TGCAGTGCTAGAGAGGAACCCGGGGGGGGCAATCAGCCCCAGCATTTT
abundance: .; j_gene: TRBJ1-1; d_gene: TRBD1; v_gene: TRBV20-1; CDR3aa: CSARENRGGTEAFF; CDR3nt: TGCAGTGCTAGGGAAAACAGGGGAGGCACTGAAGCTTTCTTT
abundance: .; j_gene: TRBJ1-6; d_gene: .; v_gene: TRBV28; CDR3aa: CASSPRGWNSPLHF; CDR3nt: TGTGCCAGCAGCCCCAGGGGATGGAATTCACCCCTCCACTTT
abundance: once; j_gene: TRBJ1-6; d_gene: .; v_gene: TRBV7-6; CDR3aa: CASSLGPGADSPLHF; CDR3nt: TGTGCCAGCAGCTTAGGCCCGGGGGCCGATTCACCCCTCCACTTT
abundance: .; j_gene: TRBJ1-2; d_gene: .; v_gene: TRBV7-2; CDR3aa: CASSLAASPPENVTF; CDR3nt: TGTGCCAGCAGCTTAGCTGCCAGCCCCCCGGAGAACGTCACCTTC
abundance: .; j_gene: TRBJ2-6; d_gene: .; v_gene: TRBV11-2; CDR3aa: CASSPIRDAGSGANVLTF; CDR3nt: TGTGCCAGCAGCCCCATCCGGGACGCGGGTTCGGGGGCCAACGTCCTGACTTTC
abundance: .; j_gene: TRBJ2-5; d_gene: TRBD1; v_gene: TRBV10-3; CDR3aa: CAISPSGTGQETQYF; CDR3nt: TGTGCCATCAGTCCTTCCGGGACAGGCCAAGAGACCCAGTACTTC
abundance: once; j_gene: TRBJ1-1; d_gene: TRBD1; v_gene: TRBV20-1; CDR3aa: CSARDLRRGQTEAFF; CDR3nt: TGCAGTGCTAGAGATCTTCGGAGGGGGCAGACTGAAGCTTTCTTT
abundance: .; j_gene: TRBJ2-5; d_gene: TRBD2; v_gene: TRBV20-1; CDR3aa: CSARGLAGGHQETQYF; CDR3nt: TGCAGTGCCCGGGGACTAGCGGGGGGACACCAAGAGACCCAGTACTTC
abundance: .; j_gene: TRBJ2-5; d_gene: .; v_gene: TRBV20-1; CDR3aa: CSAASLDFTGETQYF; CDR3nt: TGCAGTGCTGCCTCCCTGGACTTCACCGGGGAGACCCAGTACTTC
abundance: .; j_gene: TRBJ2-2; d_gene: .; v_gene: TRBV29-1; CDR3aa: CSVEMGVIGELFF; CDR3nt: TGCAGCGTTGAAATGGGGGTAATCGGGGAGCTGTTTTTT
abundance: .; j_gene: TRBJ2-2; d_gene: TRBD2; v_gene: TRBV30; CDR3aa: CAWKLAGDHTGELFF; CDR3nt: TGTGCCTGGAAACTAGCGGGGGACCACACCGGGGAGCTGTTTTTT
abundance: .; j_gene: TRBJ1-1; d_gene: .; v_gene: TRBV5-6; CDR3aa: CASSLTGKDSTEAFF; CDR3nt: TGTGCCAGCAGCTTGACAGGGAAGGATAGCACTGAAGCTTTCTTT
abundance: .; j_gene: TRBJ1-6; d_gene: .; v_gene: TRBV5-6; CDR3aa: CASSLIGADLSPLHF; CDR3nt: TGTGCCAGCAGCTTGATCGGGGCAGATCTTTCACCCCTCCACTTT
abundance: .; j_gene: TRBJ2-3; d_gene: TRBD1; v_gene: TRBV6-5; CDR3aa: CASSGTASTDTQYF; CDR3nt: TGTGCCAGCAGCGGGACAGCTAGCACAGATACGCAGTATTTT
abundance: .; j_gene: TRBJ2-1; d_gene: .; v_gene: TRBV6-1; CDR3aa: CASSLRWDYSYNEQFF; CDR3nt: TGTGCCAGCAGCCTACGGTGGGATTACTCCTACAATGAGCAGTTCTTC
abundance: .; j_gene: TRBJ1-1; d_gene: TRBD1; v_gene: TRBV5-1; CDR3aa: CASSSGDRGETEAFF; CDR3nt: TGCGCCAGCAGCAGCGGGGACAGGGGGGAAACTGAAGCTTTCTTT
abundance: .; j_gene: TRBJ2-1; d_gene: .; v_gene: TRBV6-4; CDR3aa: CASSHPGLNEQFF; CDR3nt: TGTGCCAGCAGTCACCCAGGGCTGAATGAGCAGTTCTTC
abundance: .; j_gene: TRBJ1-3; d_gene: .; v_gene: TRBV9; CDR3aa: CASSVGWQPKPGNTIYF; CDR3nt: TGTGCCAGCAGCGTAGGATGGCAGCCCAAACCTGGAAACACCATATATTTT
abundance: .; j_gene: TRBJ1-5; d_gene: .; v_gene: TRBV30; CDR3aa: CAWSTGTAKQPQHF; CDR3nt: TGTGCCTGGAGCACCGGGACCGCTAAACAGCCCCAGCATTTT
abundance: .; j_gene: TRBJ2-3; d_gene: TRBD2; v_gene: TRBV7-3; CDR3aa: CASSLNGGRNTDTQYF; CDR3nt: TGTGCCAGCAGCTTGAATGGCGGGAGGAATACAGATACGCAGTATTTT
abundance: .; j_gene: TRBJ2-5; d_gene: .; v_gene: TRBV24-1; CDR3aa: CATSEYGTGKETQYF; CDR3nt: TGTGCCACCAGTGAGTACGGGACGGGCAAGGAGACCCAGTACTTC
abundance: .; j_gene: TRBJ2-6; d_gene: .; v_gene: TRBV19; CDR3aa: CASLQGSPGANVLTF; CDR3nt: TGTGCCAGCCTACAGGGATCACCTGGGGCCAACGTCCTGACTTTC
abundance: .; j_gene: TRBJ1-5; d_gene: .; v_gene: TRBV21-1; CDR3aa: CATRYQPQHF; CDR3nt: TGTGCCACCCGGTATCAGCCCCAGCATTTT
abundance: .; j_gene: TRBJ2-3; d_gene: TRBD2; v_gene: TRBV9; CDR3aa: CASNRGGPSDTQYF; CDR3nt: TGTGCCAGCAACCGGGGGGGGCCGTCAGATACGCAGTATTTT
abundance: .; j_gene: TRBJ2-7; d_gene: .; v_gene: TRBV3-1; CDR3aa: CASSQAGADYEQYF; CDR3nt: TGTGCCAGCAGCCAAGCGGGGGCCGACTACGAGCAGTACTTC
abundance: .; j_gene: TRBJ1-5; d_gene: .; v_gene: TRBV3-1; CDR3aa: CASSQGQAYQPQHF; CDR3nt: TGTGCCAGCAGCCAAGGACAGGCTTACCAGCCCCAGCATTTT
abundance: .; j_gene: TRBJ1-5; d_gene: .; v_gene: TRBV5-6; CDR3aa: CASSRGTDSNQPQHF; CDR3nt: TGTGCCAGCAGCCGTGGGACGGATAGCAATCAGCCCCAGCATTTT
abundance: .; j_gene: TRBJ2-5; d_gene: .; v_gene: TRBV3-1; CDR3aa: CASSQVGTETQYF; CDR3nt: TGTGCCAGCAGCCAAGTGGGGACAGAGACCCAGTACTTC
abundance: .; j_gene: TRBJ2-5; d_gene: .; v_gene: TRBV7-6; CDR3aa: CASSSGGGRQETQYF; CDR3nt: TGTGCCAGCAGCTCCGGAGGGGGGAGACAAGAGACCCAGTACTTC
abundance: .; j_gene: TRBJ1-4; d_gene: TRBD1; v_gene: TRBV5-1; CDR3aa: CASSPGQWNEKLFF; CDR3nt: TGCGCCAGCAGCCCGGGACAGTGGAATGAAAAACTGTTTTTT
abundance: once; j_gene: TRBJ1-4; d_gene: .; v_gene: TRBV20-1; CDR3aa: CSASPRQGNEKLFF; CDR3nt: TGCAGTGCTAGCCCACGCCAGGGGAATGAAAAACTGTTTTTT
abundance: .; j_gene: TRBJ1-1; d_gene: .; v_gene: TRBV14; CDR3aa: CASSLGVARNTEAFF; CDR3nt: TGTGCCAGCAGCCTCGGGGTCGCCCGGAACACTGAAGCTTTCTTT
abundance: .; j_gene: TRBJ1-1; d_gene: .; v_gene: TRBV18; CDR3aa: CASSPPVGITEAFF; CDR3nt: TGTGCCAGCTCACCACCGGTGGGTATCACTGAAGCTTTCTTT